This T cell receptor beta chain derives from a study of OX40 agonist ivuxolimab in advanced cancers. Clones were sequenced by immunoSEQ multiplex PCR, and TCRdb holds only the in-frame ones, with some missing. The sample lists roughly 99,000 clones, under 95% occurring once. Specimen: CD4+ or CD8+ T cells sorted from blood, collected in a trial of the OX40 agonist ivuxolimab. The source of this sequence is an adult with an advanced solid tumor such as melanoma, head and neck, liver or kidney cancer.

Here the CDR3 reads CASSLAPSDTQYF. DNA of the CDR3: TGTGCCAGCAGCTTAGCACCATCAGATACGCAGTATTTT. The V and J genes are TRBV7-8 and TRBJ2-3; D uncertain. The V gene's germline CDR1 is SGHVS and CDR2 FQNEAQ. The ends were cut back, 0 bases at V and 4 bases at J, with 5 bases in the middle. The CDR3 sequence is 13 residues long.